This T cell receptor (beta chain) is drawn from a study of shared clonotypes between healthy human individuals. Naive CD8 populations comprised CD45RO-negative cells positively selected for CCR7, excluding terminally differentiated effector memory CD45RA+ cells. Every donor, a Caucasian adult, lived in Nashville, Tennessee. V was clipped by 0 bases and J by 4 bases, with 13 bases between them. The germline V gene has CDR1 SGHDN and CDR2 FVKESK. This CDR3 comprises 15 residues. In this sample, this clone turned up once. In replicate PCRs of sorted subsets, roughly 210 ng DNA, approximately 32,000 T cell genomes, was used. Per the original methods: As immunoSEQ supplied junction-only sequences (without quality scores), filtering differed. Using immunoSEQ multiplex PCR, the repertoire was profiled, and TCRdb retains in-frame clones only, with some absent. That table gives V, J and clone size, and the DNA gave D and trimming. This table has some 2,000,000 clones, about 95% appearing once.

This chain uses TRBV14 with TRBJ2-7, with D perhaps being TRBD1 or TRBD2 (6 bases each). The sequence was obtained from a man between 18 and 29 years old in good health. The specimen sequenced was naive CD8+ T cells sorted from blood. The CDR3 DNA reads as TGTGCCAGCAGCCAAGAGTTAGGGGGGTCTTACGAGCAGTACTTC. This encodes CASSQELGGSYEQYF.